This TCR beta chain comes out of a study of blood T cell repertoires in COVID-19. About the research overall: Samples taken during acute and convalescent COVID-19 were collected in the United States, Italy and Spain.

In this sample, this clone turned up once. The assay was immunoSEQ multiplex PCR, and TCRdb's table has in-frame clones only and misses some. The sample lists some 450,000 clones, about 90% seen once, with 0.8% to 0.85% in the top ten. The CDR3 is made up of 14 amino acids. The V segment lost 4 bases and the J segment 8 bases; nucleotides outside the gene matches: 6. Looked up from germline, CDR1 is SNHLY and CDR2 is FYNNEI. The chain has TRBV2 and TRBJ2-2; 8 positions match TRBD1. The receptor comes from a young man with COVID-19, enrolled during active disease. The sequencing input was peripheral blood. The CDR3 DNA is TGTGCCAGCAGTGCGCAGGGGGCGGGTGGGGAGCTGTTTTTT. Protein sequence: CASSAQGAGGELFF.